The 18 T cell receptor beta chains below come from one sample, sequenced in a study of T cell clones after liver transplantation. This table comes from immunoSEQ multiplex PCR, and its TCRdb copy is limited to in-frame clones, with some not included. The table includes roughly 100,000 clones, roughly four fifths detected once. The specimen was CD4+ T cells from blood, collected before liver transplant. Receptor source: a human donor who received a liver transplant.

The chain combines TRBV7-6 with TRBJ2-3; D remains ambiguous. V gave up 5 bases and J gave up 0 bases, with 12 bases separating them. CDR1 is SGHVS, CDR2 FNYEAQ, per germline. This CDR3 contains 15 residues. CDR3 coding DNA: TGTGCCAGCAGCCCCCGTTCCTCTAGCACAGATACGCAGTATTTT. Residues: CASSPRSSSTDTQYF.

V usage is TRBV5-1 and J usage is TRBJ2-7, with 7 bases aligning to TRBD2. This CDR3 region has 15 residues. V gave up 0 bases and J gave up 3 bases; unmatched junction bases: 6. Germline V CDR1 and CDR2: SGHRS, YFSETQ. CDR3 in DNA: TGCGCCAGCAGCTTGGCGGCCGGGAGGAACTACGAGCAGTACTTC. Its translation: CASSLAAGRNYEQYF.

This rearrangement joins TRBV2 to TRBJ2-1; TRBD2 matches 11 bases. Germline V gene sequence: CDR1 SNHLY, CDR2 FYNNEI. After removal of 7 bases from V and 5 bases from J, the junction contained 7 bases not matched to a gene. The CDR3 is 15 amino acids. DNA of the CDR3: TGTGCCAGCACCCCAAGGACTAGCGGGCACAATGAGCAGTTCTTC. Translated, it gives CASTPRTSGHNEQFF.

The chain uses TRBV18 and TRBJ2-6, with D perhaps TRBD1 (5 bases). This CDR3 has 18 amino acids. The V gene lost 5 bases and the J gene lost 0 bases, with 17 bases spanning the gap. Germline loops: CDR1 KGHSH, CDR2 LQKENI. CDR3 residues: CASSAQAQGFSGANVLTF. CDR3 bases: TGTGCCAGCTCAGCACAAGCTCAGGGTTTCTCTGGGGCCAACGTCCTGACTTTC. The variable domain in full, with the rest retrieved from reference TRBV18 and TRBJ2-6, is NAGVMQNPRHLVRRRGQEARLRCSPMKGHSHVYWYRQLPEEGLKFMVYLQKENIIDESGMPKERFSAEFPKEGPSILRIQQVVRGDSAAYFCASSAQAQGFSGANVLTFGAGSRLTVL.

The count of this clone is one. The CDR3 DNA sequence: TGTGCCAGCAGTTTGGGAGATAGCAATCAGCCCCAGCATTTT. Its translation is CASSLGDSNQPQHF. The chain uses TRBV25-1 and TRBJ1-5, with D unclear. V was trimmed by 5 bases and J by 0 bases, leaving 8 bases between them. Germline-derived CDR1 and CDR2 are MGHDK and SYGVNS. This CDR3 is built from 14 residues.

The rearrangement uses TRBV7-9 and TRBJ1-2, with D uncertain. This CDR3 has 14 amino acids. CDR1 SEHNR and CDR2 FQNEAQ come from the germline V gene (reference sequence). V gave up 1 base and J gave up 4 bases, with 10 bases separating them. This chain's CDR3 is CASSLEGYGYGYTF. The CDR3 coding sequence is TGTGCCAGCAGCTTAGAGGGATACGGCTATGGCTACACCTTC.

The rearrangement joins TRBV20-1 to TRBJ2-1, with 10 bases aligning to TRBD2. The CDR3 extends over 11 amino acids. The V and J ends lost 4 bases and 14 bases, in that order; junction bases with no gene match: 5. From germline, CDR1 is DFQATT and CDR2 SNEGSKA (reference sequence). The CDR3 is CSATSGRFKFF. The CDR3 nucleotides are TGCAGTGCTACTAGCGGGAGATTTAAGTTCTTC.

In its sample, this clone was seen a few times. The chain uses TRBV18 and TRBJ2-1; perhaps TRBD1 as D (6 bases). With 3 bases removed from V and 3 bases from J, the gap between germline ends came to 27 bases. CDR1 is KGHSH, CDR2 LQKENI, per germline. The CDR3 runs to 20 residues. The CDR3 is CASSPLDSSPQQNFYNEQFF. CDR3 DNA sequence: TGTGCCAGCTCACCCTTGGACAGTAGCCCCCAACAGAACTTCTACAATGAGCAGTTCTTC.

The J gene is TRBJ1-5, the V gene TRBV28; 10 nucleotides line up with TRBD1. The CDR3 covers 13 residues. Germline V lookup: CDR1 MDHEN, CDR2 SYDVKM. Unmatched junction bases numbered 2, after V lost 8 bases and J lost 4 bases. The CDR3 reads CASGQGVNQPQHF. The CDR3 nucleotides are TGTGCCAGCGGACAGGGGGTGAATCAGCCCCAGCATTTT. Based on the CDR3 plus reference TRBV28 and TRBJ1-5, the full variable domain is DVKVTQSSRYLVKRTGEKVFLECVQDMDHENMFWYRQDPGLGLRLIYFSYDVKMKEKGDIPEGYSVSREKKERFSLILESASTNQTSMYLCASGQGVNQPQHFGDGTRLSIL.

The V call is TRBV27, the J call TRBJ2-5, with TRBD1 matching over 10 bases. The CDR3 extends over 17 amino acids. Germline CDR1 reads MNHEY; CDR2 reads SMNVEV (reference sequence). V dropped 3 bases and J dropped 1; count of bases not matched to a gene: 8. The CDR3 loop is CASSLVRTGGTQETQYF. CDR3 coding DNA: TGTGCCAGCAGTTTGGTTCGGACAGGGGGTACCCAAGAGACCCAGTACTTC.

Only one count was recorded for this clone. The chain employs TRBV6-4 and TRBJ2-5; D is uncertain. From germline, CDR1 is MRHNA and CDR2 SNTAGT. The CDR3 contains 15 residues. The V gene lost 7 bases and the J gene lost 5 bases, with 20 bases spanning the gap. The CDR3 coding sequence is TGTGCCAGCACTCTCATAGGTCTATATGGGGAGACCCAGTACTTC. Translation gives CASTLIGLYGETQYF.

The CDR3 bases are TGCAGCCTTTTGACAGTCTCCTACGAGCAGTACTTC. Translation gives CSLLTVSYEQYF. The J gene is TRBJ2-7, the V gene TRBV29-1; a possible D gene is TRBD1 (5 bases). CDR1 and CDR2 from the germline V gene are SQVTM and ANQGSEA. The CDR3 covers 12 residues. V dropped 8 bases and J dropped 0 bases, with 11 bases sitting between them.

This clone was counted a few times. V and J are TRBV18 and TRBJ1-4; D not certain. The CDR3 loop spans 16 amino acids. Between the trimmed V and J ends, which lost 3 bases and 2 bases, there was a span of 13 bases. In germline, CDR1 is KGHSH, CDR2 LQKENI. CDR3 in DNA: TGTGCCAGCTCACCTGGACTGTATCGGACTAATGAAAAACTGTTTTTT. This encodes CASSPGLYRTNEKLFF.

The rearrangement links TRBV5-1 to TRBJ2-1; 8 bases are shared with TRBD2. CDR1 and CDR2 (germline): SGHRS, YFSETQ. V was clipped by 2 bases and J by 2 bases; unmatched bases: 3. This CDR3 has 15 residues. CDR3: CASSFLAGTYNEQFF. CDR3 sequence (DNA): TGCGCCAGCAGCTTTTTAGCGGGGACCTACAATGAGCAGTTCTTC.

A few counts support this clone. At the DNA level, this CDR3 is encoded by other sequences in the same sample as well. The V call is TRBV15, the J call TRBJ2-1; tentatively, D is TRBD1 (9 bases). Germline CDR1 LNHNV, CDR2 YYDKDF (reference sequence). V dropped 6 bases and J dropped 7 bases, with 19 bases sitting between them. CDR3 size: 15 residues. The CDR3 DNA follows: TGTGCCACCAGTCGGGGGGGACAGGGTACAAATGAGCAGTTCTTC. This translates into CATSRGGQGTNEQFF.

This chain uses TRBV7-9 with TRBJ1-5; D not certain. The CDR3 is 15 amino acids. V was clipped by 4 bases and J by 0 bases, with 10 bases between them. Germline loops: CDR1 SEHNR, CDR2 FQNEAQ (reference sequence). The chain's CDR3 is CASSSLGDSNQPQHF. The CDR3 bases are TGTGCCAGCAGCTCGCTCGGGGATAGCAATCAGCCCCAGCATTTT.

The chain employs TRBV7-3 and TRBJ2-3, with D perhaps TRBD2 (5 bases). Germline V gene lookup returns CDR1 SGHTA and CDR2 FQGTGA. Trimming cost V 5 bases and J 0 bases, with 12 bases left between them. This CDR3 region has 15 residues. The CDR3 DNA follows: TGTGCCAGCAGCGTTTTCACGGGGAGCACAGATACGCAGTATTTT. This sequence encodes CASSVFTGSTDTQYF.

In its sample, this clone was seen a few times. V usage is TRBV9 and J usage is TRBJ2-3; D remains unclear. The length of the CDR3 is 14 residues. Germline CDR1 is SGDLS and CDR2 is YYNGEE. V lost 4 bases and J lost 3, with 12 bases in between. CDR3 nucleotide sequence: TGTGCCAGCAGCTTCCGGGTGGGAACAGATACGCAGTATTTT. Encoded protein: CASSFRVGTDTQYF. Supplemented by reference TRBV9 and TRBJ2-3, the full variable domain reads DSGVTQTPKHLITATGQRVTLRCSPRSGDLSVYWYQQSLDQGLQFLIQYYNGEERAKGNILERFSAQQFPDLHSELNLSSLELGDSALYFCASSFRVGTDTQYFGPGTRLTVL.